What follows are 10 T cell receptor beta chains derived from one specimen sequenced in a study of shared clonotypes between healthy human individuals. Here immunoSEQ multiplex PCR was the method, and the copy in TCRdb shows in-frame clones only, minus some. The table lists 780,000 or so clones, just under 75% of them singletons, with around 1.8% in the top ten. Sequencing was performed on memory CD4+ T cells sorted from blood. Subset reported: CD45RA-negative fraction. These receptors were obtained from a woman aged 25-40 years in good health.

In its sample, this clone was seen once. CDR3 bases: TGTGCCATCAGTGACGCGAGGAGGGCCGGGGATACGCAGTATTTT. The encoded protein is CAISDARRAGDTQYF. The J gene is TRBJ2-3, the V gene TRBV10-3; perhaps TRBD2 as D (6 bases). Germline assignment: CDR1 ENHRY and CDR2 SYGVKD. The CDR3 is 15 residues long. V dropped 3 bases and J dropped 6 bases, with 16 bases sitting between them.

As concerns this clone: The same CDR3 can be traced to other DNA sequences in this sample. The chain combines TRBV5-1 with TRBJ2-2; either TRBD1 or TRBD2 may fit D (6 bases each). This CDR3 is built from 15 residues. Germline CDR1 SGHRS, CDR2 YFSETQ. Trimming removed 1 base from V and 3 bases from J, with 10 bases in between. The CDR3 protein is CASSLTGGDTGELFF. The DNA of the CDR3 is TGCGCCAGCAGCTTGACCGGGGGCGACACCGGGGAGCTGTTTTTT.

J is TRBJ2-7 and V is TRBV30, with 7 bases lining up with TRBD2. The CDR3 sequence is 12 residues long. With V trimmed by 5 bases and J by 1 base, 2 bases remained unmatched. Germline CDR1 reads GTSNPN; CDR2 reads SVGIG (reference sequence). The CDR3, as DNA: TGTGCCTGGGGCGGGGGATCCTACGAGCAGTACTTC. It translates to CAWGGGSYEQYF.

Details on this clone: Other DNA variants within this sample encode the same CDR3. The chain has TRBV6-1 and TRBJ1-1; D may be TRBD1 (5 bases). The germline V gene has CDR1 MNHNS and CDR2 SASEGT. The CDR3 extends over 14 amino acids. The V and J ends lost 4 bases and 1 base respectively, with 10 bases between them. CDR3 bases: TGTGCCAGCAGTGCAAGGGGCGGGAACACTGAAGCTTTCTTT. Amino acids: CASSARGGNTEAFF.

V gene TRBV5-1 combines with J gene TRBJ1-1; D is perhaps TRBD1 (6 bases). With 6 bases removed from V and 11 bases from J, the gap between germline ends came to 14 bases. Germline values: CDR1 SGHRS, CDR2 YFSETQ. This CDR3 region has 11 residues. CDR3 in DNA: TGCGCCAGCAAGGGGGAGGTAGTTGCTTTCTTT. The encoded protein is CASKGEVVAFF.

This clone has just one count. The rearrangement joins TRBV18 to TRBJ2-1; 13 bases match TRBD2. The CDR3 has 18 residues. V lost 8 bases to trimming and J lost 5 bases; unmatched junction nucleotides: 15. Germline-derived CDR1 and CDR2 are KGHSH and LQKENI. The chain's CDR3 is CASRWTSGSFGSNNEQFF. The DNA of the CDR3 is TGTGCCAGCCGTTGGACTAGCGGGAGTTTCGGGTCGAACAATGAGCAGTTCTTC.

The CDR3 region has the DNA TGTGCCAGCTCACCAGACATGGAAAACGAGCAGTACTTC. Translating it yields CASSPDMENEQYF. This chain links TRBV18 with TRBJ2-7, with no clear D. With 2 bases removed from V and 5 bases from J, the gap between germline ends came to 10 bases. The CDR3 consists of 13 residues. Germline V CDR1 and CDR2: KGHSH, LQKENI.

The chain is built from TRBV19 and TRBJ1-1; 7 bases fit TRBD1. The V and J ends lost 3 bases and 0 bases, in that order; junction bases with no gene match: 13. CDR1 and CDR2 from the germline V gene are LNHDA and SQIVND (reference sequence). The CDR3 sequence is 18 residues long. The CDR3 region is CASSMAPGTVVMNTEAFF. DNA of the CDR3: TGTGCCAGTAGTATGGCACCGGGGACAGTAGTCATGAACACTGAAGCTTTCTTT.

The sample holds one count of this clone. The genes are TRBV29-1 and TRBJ1-1; perhaps TRBD1 as D (6 bases). The ends were cut back, 7 bases at V and 2 bases at J, with 14 bases in the middle. In germline, CDR1 is SQVTM, CDR2 ANQGSEA. The CDR3 has 13 amino acids. The CDR3 region has the DNA TGCAGCGGAGAACAACAGGGTAACACTGAAGCTTTCTTT. Translating gives CSGEQQGNTEAFF. The variable domain in full, completed from reference TRBV29-1 and TRBJ1-1, reads SAVISQKPSRDICQRGTSLTIQCQVDSQVTMMFWYRQQPGQSLTLIATANQGSEATYESGFVIDKFPISRPNLTFSTLTVSNMSPEDSSIYLCSGEQQGNTEAFFGQGTRLTVV.

The rearrangement links TRBV5-4 to TRBJ2-3; TRBD2 matches at 11 bases. This CDR3 comprises 17 residues. CDR1 and CDR2 from the germline V gene are SGHNT and YYREEE (reference sequence). J lost 5 bases, V lost 4 bases, and 12 bases had no gene match. CDR3 in DNA: TGTGCCAGCAGCACTCTAGCGGGAGGTGGACGTGGAGATACGCAGTATTTT. As protein: CASSTLAGGGRGDTQYF. Variable domain in full (rest from reference TRBV5-4 and TRBJ2-3): ETGVTQSPTHLIKTRGQQVTLRCSSQSGHNTVSWYQQALGQGPQFIFQYYREEENGRGNFPPRFSGLQFPNYSSELNVNALELDDSALYLCASSTLAGGGRGDTQYFGPGTRLTVL.